The 10 T cell receptor beta chains below all came from one sample that was sequenced in a study of STAT5B mutations in CD4+ large granular lymphocyte leukemia. Measured with immunoSEQ multiplex PCR; TCRdb has only the in-frame clones, and not every one. The sample lists 30,000 to 35,000 clones; less than 80% were seen once. Sequencing used CD4+ T cells from blood buffy coats. The receptors were sampled from a human donor in good health.

J is TRBJ2-7 and V is TRBV18, with TRBD1 matching over 9 bases. J lost 2 bases, V lost 3 bases, and 2 bases had no gene match. Per germline, CDR1 KGHSH and CDR2 LQKENI. This CDR3 comprises 14 residues. The CDR3 region has the DNA TGTGCCAGCTCACCGGGACAGGGCCCCTACGAGCAGTACTTC. As protein: CASSPGQGPYEQYF.

The CDR3 loop is CASSPGAEGQPQHF. CDR3 sequence (DNA): TGTGCCAGCAGCCCCGGGGCAGAAGGTCAGCCCCAGCATTTT. The chain joins TRBV4-2 to TRBJ1-5; perhaps TRBD1 as D (5 bases). Germline V gene sequence: CDR1 LGHNA, CDR2 YNFKEQ. CDR3 length equals 14 residues. Between the trimmed V and J ends, which lost 4 bases and 6 bases, there was a span of 13 bases.

V gene TRBV19 combines with J gene TRBJ1-4; D gene uncertain. This CDR3 region has 16 residues. Germline values: CDR1 LNHDA, CDR2 SQIVND (reference sequence). V shed 6 bases and J shed 3 bases, with 17 bases lying between them. The CDR3 DNA sequence: TGTGCCAGTAGCACCGGAGGTACTTTCGCTAATGAAAAACTGTTTTTT. Amino acids: CASSTGGTFANEKLFF.

The rearrangement uses TRBV5-1 and TRBJ2-1; 9 bases map to TRBD2. Germline values: CDR1 SGHRS, CDR2 YFSETQ. Unmatched junction bases numbered 6, after V lost 1 base and J lost 7 bases. The CDR3 runs 15 residues. CDR3 coding DNA: TGCGCCAGCAGCTTGTTAGCGGGGGCATGGAATGAGCAGTTCTTC. Amino acids: CASSLLAGAWNEQFF.

This chain connects TRBV18 to TRBJ2-7; 10 bases map to TRBD1. The CDR3 has 16 residues. Germline CDR1 reads KGHSH; CDR2 reads LQKENI. The junction had 6 bases not matched to a gene; V was cut back by 0 bases and J by 4 bases. CDR3 protein: CASSPPNPGQGYEQYF. The CDR3 DNA reads as TGTGCCAGCTCACCACCAAATCCGGGACAGGGGTACGAGCAGTACTTC. Drawing the rest from reference TRBV18 and TRBJ2-7, the complete variable domain is NAGVMQNPRHLVRRRGQEARLRCSPMKGHSHVYWYRQLPEEGLKFMVYLQKENIIDESGMPKERFSAEFPKEGPSILRIQQVVRGDSAAYFCASSPPNPGQGYEQYFGPGTRLTVT.

For the CDR3, the DNA is TGTGCCAGCAGCTTAGAGTGGGGTACGCAGTATTTT. It is translated as CASSLEWGTQYF. The gene calls are TRBV7-2 and TRBJ2-3; D unclear. Germline V CDR1 and CDR2: SGHTA, FQGNSA. The CDR3 runs to 12 residues. V shed 1 base and J shed 8 bases, with 7 bases lying between them.

This clone has more than one count but fewer than ten. This rearrangement joins TRBV19 to TRBJ1-1; 7 bases map to TRBD1. Germline V lookup: CDR1 LNHDA, CDR2 SQIVND (reference sequence). V trimming: 4 bases; J trimming: 1 base; junction bases outside the gene matches: 6. The CDR3 is 15 amino acids. CDR3 amino acids: CASSTGTVKNTEAFF. The CDR3 DNA reads as TGTGCCAGTAGTACCGGGACAGTTAAGAACACTGAAGCTTTCTTT.

V gene TRBV6-5 combines with J gene TRBJ2-7; tentatively, D is TRBD1 or TRBD2 (6 bases each). The CDR3 length is 14 residues. V gave up 5 bases and J gave up 7 bases, with 18 bases separating them. The germline CDR1 and CDR2 sequences are MNHEY and SVGAGI. The CDR3 nucleotides are TGTGCCAGCAGTCCCTCCACGGGGGCGCGAGAGCAGTACTTC. This translates into CASSPSTGAREQYF.

This chain connects TRBV2 to TRBJ2-7; D ambiguous. The CDR3 is 14 residues long. The germline V gene encodes CDR1 SNHLY and CDR2 FYNNEI. V was cut by 7 bases and J by 0 bases, with 13 bases left in between. The CDR3: CASKLDRRSYEQYF. As DNA, the CDR3 is TGTGCCAGCAAATTGGACCGCCGCTCCTACGAGCAGTACTTC. The whole variable domain, remainder taken from reference TRBV2 and TRBJ2-7, is EPEVTQTPSHQVTQMGQEVILRCVPISNHLYFYWYRQILGQKVEFLVSFYNNEISEKSEIFDDQFSVERPDGSNFTLKIRSTKLEDSAMYFCASKLDRRSYEQYFGPGTRLTVT.

This clone was observed a handful of times. The V gene is TRBV7-2, the J gene TRBJ1-4; D is perhaps TRBD1 (5 bases). The CDR3 spans 13 residues. The germline CDR1 and CDR2 sequences are SGHTA and FQGNSA. The V and J ends lost 3 bases and 7 bases respectively, with 9 bases between them. The DNA for the CDR3 is TGTGCCAGCAGCTTGGGGGGGGGTGAAAAACTGTTTTTT. Translation: CASSLGGGEKLFF.